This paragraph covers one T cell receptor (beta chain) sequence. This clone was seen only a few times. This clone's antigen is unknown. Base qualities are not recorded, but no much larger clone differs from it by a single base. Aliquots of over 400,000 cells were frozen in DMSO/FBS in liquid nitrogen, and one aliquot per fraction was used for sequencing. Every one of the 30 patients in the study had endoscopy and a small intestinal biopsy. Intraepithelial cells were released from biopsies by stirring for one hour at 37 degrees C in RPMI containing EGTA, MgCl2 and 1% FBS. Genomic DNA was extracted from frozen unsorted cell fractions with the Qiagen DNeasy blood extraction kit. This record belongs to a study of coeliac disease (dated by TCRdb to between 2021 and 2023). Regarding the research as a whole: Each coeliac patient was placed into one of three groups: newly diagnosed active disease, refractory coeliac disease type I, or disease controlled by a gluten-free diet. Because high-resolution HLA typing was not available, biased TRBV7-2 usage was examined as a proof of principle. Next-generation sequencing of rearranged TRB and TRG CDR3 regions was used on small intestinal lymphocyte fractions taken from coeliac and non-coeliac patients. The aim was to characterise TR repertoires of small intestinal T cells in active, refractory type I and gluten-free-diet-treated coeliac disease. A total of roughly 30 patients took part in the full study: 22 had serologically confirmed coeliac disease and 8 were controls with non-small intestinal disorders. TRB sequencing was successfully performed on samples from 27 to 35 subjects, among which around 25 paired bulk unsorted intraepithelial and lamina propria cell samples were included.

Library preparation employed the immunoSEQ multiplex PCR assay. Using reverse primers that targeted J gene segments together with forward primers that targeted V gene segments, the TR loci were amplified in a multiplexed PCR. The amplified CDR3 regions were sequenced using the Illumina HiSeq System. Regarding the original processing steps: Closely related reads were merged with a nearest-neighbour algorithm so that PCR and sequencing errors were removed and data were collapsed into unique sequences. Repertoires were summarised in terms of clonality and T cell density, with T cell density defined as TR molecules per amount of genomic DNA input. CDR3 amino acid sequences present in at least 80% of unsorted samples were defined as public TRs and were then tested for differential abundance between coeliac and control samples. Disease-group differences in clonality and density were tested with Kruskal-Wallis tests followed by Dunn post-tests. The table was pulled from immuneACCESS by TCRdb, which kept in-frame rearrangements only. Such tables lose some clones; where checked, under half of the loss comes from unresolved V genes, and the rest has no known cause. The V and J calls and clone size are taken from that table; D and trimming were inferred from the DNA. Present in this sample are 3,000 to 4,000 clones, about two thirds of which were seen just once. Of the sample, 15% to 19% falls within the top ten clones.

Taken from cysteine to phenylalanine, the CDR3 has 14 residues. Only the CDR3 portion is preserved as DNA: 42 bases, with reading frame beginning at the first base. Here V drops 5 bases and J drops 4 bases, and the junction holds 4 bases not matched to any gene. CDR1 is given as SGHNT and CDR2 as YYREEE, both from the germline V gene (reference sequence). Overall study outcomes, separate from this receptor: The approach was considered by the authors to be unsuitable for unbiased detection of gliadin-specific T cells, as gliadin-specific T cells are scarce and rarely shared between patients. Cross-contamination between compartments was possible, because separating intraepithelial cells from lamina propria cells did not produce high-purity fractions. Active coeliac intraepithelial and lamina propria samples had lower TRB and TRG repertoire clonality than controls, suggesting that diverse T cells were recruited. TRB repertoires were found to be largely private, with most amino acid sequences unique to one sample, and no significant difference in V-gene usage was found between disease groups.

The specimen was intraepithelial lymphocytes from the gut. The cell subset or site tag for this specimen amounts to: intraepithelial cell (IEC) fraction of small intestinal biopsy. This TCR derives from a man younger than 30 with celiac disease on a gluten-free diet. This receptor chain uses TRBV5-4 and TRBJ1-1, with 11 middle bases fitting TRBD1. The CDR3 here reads CASRDRGLVTEAFF. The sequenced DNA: TGTGCCAGCAGGGACAGGGGGCTGGTCACTGAAGCTTTCTTT.